This T cell receptor (beta chain) was captured in a study of T-cell reconstitution after alpha-beta-depleted transplantation in children. As it was prepared, the TCRbeta library received unique molecular identifiers. MiXCR was run by TCRdb on the PCR reads, yielding one entry per CDR3 protein. This sample has approximately 510,000 distinct CDR3 sequences, with 18% found just once. CDR3 length equals 16 residues. Trimming left V 6 bases short and J 1 base short, with 18 bases between. The sequencing used PBMCs from the stem cell graft donor, collected from the stem cell graft. This receptor was taken from a human donor who donated a stem cell graft to a child with acute lymphoblastic leukemia. This chain uses TRBV12-3 or TRBV12-4 with TRBJ1-1; TRBD1 is a possible D gene (5 bases). The CDR3 sequence: CASSPGGSLQNTEAFF. CDR3 sequence (DNA): TGTGCCAGCAGCCCGGGGGGGTCCCTCCAGAACACTGAAGCTTTCTTT.